This TCR beta chain was identified in a study of early T cells in non-severe SARS-CoV-2 infection. Study-level information: RNA in bulk from unsorted whole blood was sequenced, and chains were unpaired. Study results and caveats: Private and CD4 specificities were missed by VDJdb matching, skewed to anti-spike CD8.

Individual cDNA molecules received unique molecular identifiers during library preparation. TCRdb re-called the 5' RACE reads through MiXCR, storing one row per CDR3 protein. The profile shows approximately 56,000 distinct CDR3 sequences, over 9.5% of them singletons. Regarding this clonotype: Antigen unknown.

The V end was cut by 1 base, the J end by 6 bases, with 7 bases between. Germline V gives CDR1 SGHTA, CDR2 FQGNSA. The CDR3 loop spans 14 amino acids. V is TRBV7-2 and J is TRBJ1-6; D is ambiguous. The sequence was obtained from an adult who was a healthcare worker with PCR-confirmed SARS-CoV-2 infection or an uninfected control (not recorded which). Sequenced: whole blood. CDR3 DNA sequence: TGTGCCAGCAGCTTAGGTCTCGGTAATTCACCCCTCCACTTT. Protein product: CASSLGLGNSPLHF.